Shown below are 18 T cell receptor beta chains from a single sample sequenced in a study of T cell repertoires in cytomegalovirus infection. Via MiXCR, TCRdb re-called the reads, giving one row per CDR3 protein. This table has 450,000 to 650,000 distinct CDR3 sequences, about a quarter appearing once. Input material: PBMCs. The receptor set was obtained from a human donor in good health (CMV status not recorded). Some clones in this sample may be carry-over from other donors' samples.

This clonotype came up a few times. This chain connects TRBV5-4 to TRBJ2-7; 10 nucleotides line up with TRBD2. Trimming took 0 bases from V and 8 from J; bases not matched to a gene: 8. CDR1 and CDR2 (germline): SGHNT, YYREEE (reference sequence). CDR3 size: 15 residues. CDR3 DNA: TGTGCCAGCAGCTTGGGAGCGGGAGGGACATTGAAGCAGTACTTC. Translating gives CASSLGAGGTLKQYF.

J is TRBJ1-1 and V is TRBV6-2 or TRBV6-3, with D possibly being TRBD1 (5 bases). V was clipped by 6 bases and J by 3 bases, with 11 bases between them. This CDR3 spans 13 amino acids. Germline V gene sequence: CDR1 MNHEY, CDR2 SVGEGT. The CDR3 region has the DNA TGTGCCAGCAGGGCCGGGACCTACACTGAAGCTTTCTTT. This translates into CASRAGTYTEAFF.

Details on this clonotype: An end of the junction does not agree with germline; a read error may underlie this. The chain employs TRBV7-2 and TRBJ2-1, with 10 positions matching TRBD2. The CDR3 is 15 residues long. In germline, CDR1 is SGHTA, CDR2 FQGNSA. The CDR3: CASSLAGAHPGEQFF. CDR3 nucleotide sequence: TGTGCCAGCAGCCTAGCGGGAGCCCATCCGGGTGAGCAGTTCTTC.

The chain uses TRBV7-6 and TRBJ1-4; 9 bases match TRBD1. CDR1 and CDR2 from the germline V gene are SGHVS and FNYEAQ. Germline trimming cut 5 bases from V and 8 bases from J; bases unmatched to any gene: 9. CDR3 length: 15 amino acids. The CDR3, as DNA: TGTGCCAGCAGCCTAACAGGGGGCCAAAGGGAAAAACTGTTTTTT. The encoded protein is CASSLTGGQREKLFF.

This clonotype has more than one count but fewer than ten. Here the CDR3 DNA reads TGTGCCAGCAACGAGCGGGAGAGCAATGAGCAGTTCTTC. This sequence encodes CASNERESNEQFF. This chain connects TRBV6-1 to TRBJ2-1; 8 bases align to TRBD2. The CDR3 runs 13 residues. V lost 7 bases, J lost 6 bases, and 5 bases stayed unmatched. CDR1 MNHNS and CDR2 SASEGT come from the germline V gene.

The chain is built from TRBV29-1 and TRBJ1-1, with D unresolved. Germline loops: CDR1 SQVTM, CDR2 ANQGSEA. CDR3 length: 11 amino acids. The germline V and J ends were trimmed by 3 bases and 3 bases, with 5 bases remaining between them. The CDR3 DNA reads TGCAGCGTTGATGACCACACTGAAGCTTTCTTT. Amino acids: CSVDDHTEAFF.

This clonotype occurred many times. The genes are TRBV7-2 and TRBJ2-2, with no clear D. The V gene lost 7 bases and the J gene lost 0 bases, with 6 bases spanning the gap. The CDR3 length is 13 residues. Per germline, CDR1 SGHTA and CDR2 FQGNSA. The CDR3 sequence: CASTGANTGELFF. The CDR3 DNA reads as TGTGCCAGCACCGGCGCGAACACCGGGGAGCTGTTTTTT. Filled out from reference TRBV7-2 and TRBJ2-2, the complete variable domain reads GAGVSQSPSNKVTEKGKDVELRCDPISGHTALYWYRQSLGQGLEFLIYFQGNSAPDKSGLPSDRFSAERTGGSVSTLTIQRTQQEDSAVYLCASTGANTGELFFGEGSRLTVL.

The J gene is TRBJ1-2, the V gene TRBV19; D unclear. The V end lost 3 bases, the J end lost 4 bases, and 9 bases lay between the germline ends. Per germline, CDR1 LNHDA and CDR2 SQIVND (reference sequence). The CDR3 loop spans 13 amino acids. CDR3 nucleotide sequence: TGTGCCAGTAGTATGACCAGCCGCTATGGCTACACCTTC. This codes for CASSMTSRYGYTF. Drawing the rest from reference TRBV19 and TRBJ1-2, the complete variable domain is DGGITQSPKYLFRKEGQNVTLSCEQNLNHDAMYWYRQDPGQGLRLIYYSQIVNDFQKGDIAEGYSVSREKKESFPLTVTSAQKNPTAFYLCASSMTSRYGYTFGSGTRLTVV.

There are a few counts of this clonotype. V gene TRBV12-3 or TRBV12-4 combines with J gene TRBJ1-5; TRBD1 agrees at 9 bases. V lost 4 bases to trimming and J lost 5 bases; unmatched junction nucleotides: 6. This CDR3 is 15 amino acids long. CDR3 residues: CASSSGTGRYQPQHF. The CDR3 DNA is TGTGCCAGCAGTTCCGGGACAGGGAGGTATCAGCCCCAGCATTTT.

CDR3 in DNA: TGTGCCAGCAGCCTCGGGAGTAGCGGGCTTACTTACAATGAGCAGTTCTTC. Translation gives CASSLGSSGLTYNEQFF. The genes are TRBV11-2 and TRBJ2-1, with 7 bases matching TRBD2. The V gene end was trimmed by 5 bases and the J gene end by 4 bases; junction bases not matched to a gene: 14. Germline loops: CDR1 SGHAT, CDR2 FQNNGV. This CDR3 spans 17 amino acids.

This clonotype was counted a few times. The CDR3 bases are TGTGCCAGCAGCCAAGTAACGGGAAGCACAGATACGCAGTATTTT. Translating it yields CASSQVTGSTDTQYF. The chain has TRBV14 and TRBJ2-3, with D possibly TRBD2 on 5 matching bases. This CDR3 has 15 amino acids. V was clipped by 1 base and J by 0 bases, with 8 bases between them. Germline CDR1 is SGHDN and CDR2 is FVKESK.

In this sample, this clonotype turned up many times. V and J are TRBV7-3 and TRBJ2-3; D tentatively reads TRBD1 or TRBD2 (6 bases each). Deletions cut 5 bases from V and 1 base from J, with 22 bases between. CDR3 size: 18 residues. The germline V gene has CDR1 SGHTA and CDR2 FQGTGA. CDR3 in DNA: TGTGCCAGCAGCCTAGGGGGGCAGGGTTGGTTGGGCACAGATACGCAGTATTTT. Translated: CASSLGGQGWLGTDTQYF. Combining the CDR3 with reference TRBV7-3 and TRBJ2-3 gives the whole variable domain GAGVSQTPSNKVTEKGKYVELRCDPISGHTALYWYRQSLGQGPEFLIYFQGTGAADDSGLPNDRFFAVRPEGSVSTLKIQRTERGDSAVYLCASSLGGQGWLGTDTQYFGPGTRLTVL.

This chain uses TRBV9 with TRBJ1-4; D gene unclear. The CDR3 extends over 14 amino acids. V lost 0 bases, J lost 4 bases, and 7 bases lay in between. Germline CDR1 and CDR2: SGDLS and YYNGEE. This CDR3 is CASSVEALNEKLFF. DNA of the CDR3: TGTGCCAGCAGCGTAGAAGCTCTTAATGAAAAACTGTTTTTT.

This chain connects TRBV5-1 to TRBJ2-1; 10 bases match TRBD2. This CDR3 has 13 amino acids. J lost 6 bases, V lost 7 bases, and 4 bases had no gene match. Germline CDR1 and CDR2: SGHRS and YFSETQ. CDR3 sequence: CASSSGSANEQFF. CDR3 DNA sequence: TGCGCCAGCTCTAGCGGGAGTGCCAATGAGCAGTTCTTC. The full variable domain, rest sourced from reference TRBV5-1 and TRBJ2-1, is KAGVTQTPRYLIKTRGQQVTLSCSPISGHRSVSWYQQTPGQGLQFLFEYFSETQRNKGNFPGRFSGRQFSNSRSEMNVSTLELGDSALYLCASSSGSANEQFFGPGTRLTVL.

Regarding this clonotype: A much larger clone lies one base from this, so it may be a read error. The chain combines TRBV7-8 with TRBJ2-2; D is possibly TRBD1 or TRBD2 (5 bases each). CDR1 is SGHVS and CDR2 is FQNEAQ in the germline V gene. This CDR3 spans 13 amino acids. The CDR3 loop is CASSLAGTGELLF. In nucleotides, the CDR3 is TGTGCCAGCAGCTTAGCTGGGACCGGGGAGCTGCTTTTT.

This clonotype was found a few times. CDR3 coding DNA: TGTGCCAGCAGTTTACAACTACCGGGACGGATTAATGAAAAACTGTTTTTT. Translated: CASSLQLPGRINEKLFF. This sequence joins TRBV28 and TRBJ1-4; tentatively, D is TRBD1 (5 bases). The germline V gene has CDR1 MDHEN and CDR2 SYDVKM. V was shortened by 2 bases and J by 4 bases, with 17 bases between the two germline ends. The CDR3 spans 17 residues. The full variable domain, completed using reference TRBV28 and TRBJ1-4, is DVKVTQSSRYLVKRTGEKVFLECVQDMDHENMFWYRQDPGLGLRLIYFSYDVKMKEKGDIPEGYSVSREKKERFSLILESASTNQTSMYLCASSLQLPGRINEKLFFGSGTQLSVL.

The chain recombines TRBV6-1 with TRBJ1-5; 10 bases line up with TRBD1. The CDR3 spans 15 residues. V shed 6 bases, J shed 9 bases, and the junction held 11 bases outside the gene matches. The germline CDR1 and CDR2 sequences are MNHNS and SASEGT. CDR3 nucleotide sequence: TGTGCCAGCAGAGACGGGACAGGGGTCATCGCGCCCCAGCATTTT. Translating it yields CASRDGTGVIAPQHF.

This clonotype was counted ten times or more. The rearrangement joins TRBV19 to TRBJ2-5; 9 bases agree with TRBD1. The V gene end was trimmed by 9 bases and the J gene end by 2 bases; junction bases not matched to a gene: 7. Per the germline V gene, CDR1 is LNHDA and CDR2 is SQIVND (reference sequence). This CDR3 has 14 residues. The CDR3 DNA reads TGTGCCAGCAGCATCGGACAGGGGCAAGAGACCCAGTACTTC. Amino acids: CASSIGQGQETQYF. Combining the CDR3 with reference TRBV19 and TRBJ2-5 gives the whole variable domain DGGITQSPKYLFRKEGQNVTLSCEQNLNHDAMYWYRQDPGQGLRLIYYSQIVNDFQKGDIAEGYSVSREKKESFPLTVTSAQKNPTAFYLCASSIGQGQETQYFGPGTRLLVL.